Here is one TCR beta chain with its context. In the original analysis: Estimation of nucleated cell counts relied on the amplification of reference gene primers. Generated by immunoSEQ multiplex PCR, the TCRdb table keeps only in-frame clones and is missing some. V and J calls and clone size are copied from that table; D and trimming were computed from the DNA. The sample has 68,000 or so clones, around three quarters seen once. Per the germline V gene, CDR1 is LGHNA and CDR2 is YNFKEQ. V was clipped by 3 bases and J by 3 bases, with 9 bases between them. This CDR3 is 13 amino acids long. This sample is part of a study of blood T cell repertoires in COVID-19. In the study overall: PBMCs, B-cell-depleted T cells, or T cells were the source of the cDNA or gDNA that made up the material.

The sample comprised peripheral blood. This receptor was obtained from a human donor in a cohort sampled during active COVID-19. The chain carries TRBV4-2 and TRBJ2-7; no clear D. The CDR3 here is CASSHLDGYEQYF. DNA for the CDR3: TGTGCCAGCAGCCACCTAGACGGCTACGAGCAGTACTTC.